These T cell receptor beta chains were read from a single sample in a study of cytomegalovirus exposure and HLA in healthy donors. Clones were read by immunoSEQ multiplex PCR, and TCRdb kept only the in-frame ones, dropping some. The sample has around 74,000 clones; around 78% are singletons. Material: PBMCs. These receptor sequences come from a man in his forties in good health and CMV-seronegative. CDR3s include the opening cysteine and the closing phenylalanine or tryptophan. D genes are given only for firm matches. Clone size appears in some rows only: once, few, many, or a class for an expanded clone.

>14|TRBJ1-2|TRBV7-6|NA|NA
TGTGCCAGCAGCCCCGTCAGCGTCGACTATGGCTACACCTTC
CASSPVSVDYGYTF
>13|TRBJ1-1|TRBV23-1|NA|TRBD1
TGCGCGGAACAGGGGGCGATCCACACTGAAGCTTTCTTT
CAEQGAIHTEAFF
>16|TRBJ2-7|TRBV19|NA|TRBD1
TGTGCCAGTAGTATAGGCGGACAGGGGGTATCCTACGAGCAGTACTTC
CASSIGGQGVSYEQYF
>15|TRBJ2-3|TRBV28|NA|NA
TGTGCCAGCAGTCCGCGGTCTCCCTTGGGAGATACGCAGTATTTT
CASSPRSPLGDTQYF
>15|TRBJ2-7|TRBV5-1|NA|NA
TGCGCCAGCAGCACCACCCAGGCGGGTTTCTACGAGCAGTACTTC
CASSTTQAGFYEQYF
>14|TRBJ1-1|TRBV7-3|NA|TRBD1
TGTGCCAGCAGCCATGGGGACAGGGAGAGCGTTGCTTTCTTT
CASSHGDRESVAFF
>15|TRBJ1-2|TRBV25-1|NA|TRBD1
TGTGCCAGCAGTGAGCTGACAGGGCCTAACTATGGCTACACCTTC
CASSELTGPNYGYTF
>18|TRBJ2-7|TRBV19|NA|TRBD1
TGTGCCAGTAGTCCGTTGTGGCAGGGGGATTCTAGCTCCTACGAGCAGTACTTC
CASSPLWQGDSSSYEQYF
>15|TRBJ1-2|TRBV7-2|NA|NA
TGTGCCAGCAGCTTACTCGGACACGGGAACTATGGCTACACCTTC
CASSLLGHGNYGYTF
>15|TRBJ1-2|TRBV4-2|NA|NA
TGTGCCAGCAGCCAAGAAGGTAAAGGGAGCTATGGCTACACCTTC
CASSQEGKGSYGYTF
>12|TRBJ1-5|TRBV6-1|NA|NA
TGTGCCAGCCTCGGGGTCCGCCAGCCCCAGCATTTT
CASLGVRQPQHF
>14|TRBJ1-1|TRBV5-1|NA|NA
TGCGCCAGCAGCGAGGGCTATCGGAACACTGAAGCTTTCTTT
CASSEGYRNTEAFF
>16|TRBJ1-1|TRBV7-9|NA|NA
TGTGCCAGCAGCTCCCCGTTAGGAGCAGGGGAAGGTCGAGCTTTCTTT
CASSSPLGAGEGRAFF
>14|TRBJ2-7|TRBV14|few|NA
TGTGCCAGCAGCCCCCGCGGATTCACCCACGAGCAGTACTTC
CASSPRGFTHEQYF
>12|TRBJ2-1|TRBV2|NA|TRBD2
TGTGCCAGCAGGTCTAGCGGGGGCCCAGAGTTCTTC
CASRSSGGPEFF
>14|TRBJ2-3|TRBV10-2|NA|NA
TGCGCCAGCAGTCTGGCGGGCCACACAGATACGCAGTATTTT
CASSLAGHTDTQYF
>15|TRBJ1-1|TRBV9|NA|NA
TGTGCCAGCAGCGTCGCTTCGGGGGATAACACTGAAGCTTTCTTT
CASSVASGDNTEAFF
>12|TRBJ2-4|TRBV2|few|TRBD1
TGTGCCAGCTCAGACAGGGGTAACATTCAGTACTTC
CASSDRGNIQYF
>15|TRBJ2-1|TRBV4-2|once|TRBD2
TGTGCCAGCAGCTCGCCTGGGACTAGCGACAATGAGCAGTTCTTC
CASSSPGTSDNEQFF
>16|TRBJ1-5|TRBV5-1|NA|TRBD1
TGCGCCAGCAGCTTGGATTACAGGGGCGGCAATCAGCCCCAGCATTTT
CASSLDYRGGNQPQHF
>16|TRBJ2-7|TRBV4-2|NA|TRBD2
TGTGCCAGCAGCGAAGGGGGAGCGGGGGGGCTCTACGAGCAGTACTTC
CASSEGGAGGLYEQYF
>14|TRBJ2-7|TRBV27|NA|TRBD1
TGTGCCAGCAGTTTGAGACAGGGAATATGGGAGCAGTACTTC
CASSLRQGIWEQYF
>13|TRBJ1-5|TRBV7-2|NA|NA
TGTGCCAGCAGCGGACAGCTTGATCAGCCCCAGCATTTT
CASSGQLDQPQHF
>14|TRBJ2-3|TRBV19|NA|TRBD1
TGTGCCAGTTCCATGGACAGGGGGCCAAATACGCAGTATTTT
CASSMDRGPNTQYF
>12|TRBJ2-5|TRBV6-1|NA|NA
TGTGCCAGCAGGGACAGACGAGAGACCCAGTACTTC
CASRDRRETQYF
>14|TRBJ1-1|TRBV27|NA|NA
TGTGCCAGCAGTTTGGGGGCAGGGAACACTGAAGCTTTCTTT
CASSLGAGNTEAFF
>14|TRBJ2-3|TRBV7-9|NA|NA
TGTGCCAGCAGCTCGTTGAAGGAGACAGATACGCAGTATTTT
CASSSLKETDTQYF
>15|TRBJ2-6|TRBV15|NA|NA
TGTGCCACCAGCAGACGCGGGTCGGGGGCCAACGTCCTGACTTTC
CATSRRGSGANVLTF
>14|TRBJ2-7|TRBV5-4|NA|TRBD1
TGTGCCAGCAGCGATGACAGGGAACCCTACGAGCAGTACTTC
CASSDDREPYEQYF
>13|TRBJ2-1|TRBV27|NA|NA
TGTGCCAGCACCCTACAGGGTTCCATTGAGCAGTTCTTC
CASTLQGSIEQFF
>13|TRBJ2-3|TRBV2|NA|NA
TGTGCCAGCAGTGAAGGTAGTCTAGGAACGCAGTATTTT
CASSEGSLGTQYF
>15|TRBJ2-1|TRBV7-2|NA|TRBD2
TGTGCCAGCAGCTTAAGCGGGAGCTCCTACAATGAGCAGTTCTTC
CASSLSGSSYNEQFF
>15|TRBJ1-5|TRBV18|NA|NA
TGTGCCAGCTCACCACCGCAGGGGCCGAAACAGCCCCAGCATTTT
CASSPPQGPKQPQHF
>16|TRBJ2-5|TRBV9|NA|TRBD2
TGTGCCAGCAGCGTCAGACTAGCGGGGGGGCAAGAGACCCAGTACTTC
CASSVRLAGGQETQYF
>17|TRBJ1-4|TRBV25-1|NA|NA
TGTGCCAGCTTATTTTTTTACGTGGGGCAGGGGTGCGGAAAACTGTTTTTT
CASLFFYVGQGCGKLFF
>12|TRBJ1-2|TRBV30|NA|NA
TGTGCCTGGAGTGTACTGGGCATTGGCTACACCTTC
CAWSVLGIGYTF
>9|TRBJ2-7|TRBV2|NA|NA
TGTGCCGGAGTTGGGGAGCAGTACTTC
CAGVGEQYF
>15|TRBJ1-4|TRBV18|NA|TRBD1
TGTGCCAGCTCACTACCGGGACAGGGTGTTGAAAAACTGTTTTTT
CASSLPGQGVEKLFF
>14|TRBJ1-2|TRBV4-3|NA|NA
TGCGCCAGCAGCCAAGATCGGTCCCTCTATGGCTACACCTTC
CASSQDRSLYGYTF
>15|TRBJ2-2|TRBV19|NA|NA
TGTGCCAGTAGTCCCCTTGGCGGGTACGCCGGGGAGCTGTTTTTT
CASSPLGGYAGELFF
>15|TRBJ2-2|TRBV7-3|NA|TRBD1
TGTGCCAGCAGCCCACGGACAGGGGGTTCCGGGGAGCTGTTTTTT
CASSPRTGGSGELFF
>13|TRBJ1-1|TRBV5-4|few|TRBD1
TGTGCCAGCAGCTTCCAGGGGACAGCTGAAGCTTTCTTT
CASSFQGTAEAFF
>14|TRBJ2-7|TRBV18|NA|TRBD2
TGTGCCAGCTCACCCCGGGGAGGGATATTCGAGCAGTACTTC
CASSPRGGIFEQYF
>12|TRBJ2-5|TRBV30|NA|TRBD1
TGTGCCTGGGACAGGGGACAAGAGACCCAGTACTTC
CAWDRGQETQYF
>13|TRBJ1-4|TRBV6-6|NA|NA
TGTGCCAGCAGTCAACGCGGGGATGAAAAACTGTTTTTT
CASSQRGDEKLFF
>13|TRBJ2-5|TRBV29-1|NA|TRBD2
TGCAGCGTTGAGCGGGGGGTTGGGGAGACCCAGTACTTC
CSVERGVGETQYF
>13|TRBJ1-1|TRBV6-5|few|NA
TGTGCCAGCAGTTTCCCCCCCGTCACTGAAGCTTTCTTT
CASSFPPVTEAFF
>13|TRBJ1-5|TRBV6-6|few|TRBD1
TGTGCCAGCCTGAACAGGGGGCAACAGCCCCAGCATTTT
CASLNRGQQPQHF
>15|TRBJ2-5|TRBV7-9|NA|TRBD2
TGTGCCAGCAGCCCCCGGACTAGCGGGGGAGAGACCCAGTACTTC
CASSPRTSGGETQYF
>16|TRBJ2-2|TRBV18|NA|TRBD2
TGTGCCAGCTCACAAACCGGGACTACCAACACCGGGGAGCTGTTTTTT
CASSQTGTTNTGELFF
>16|TRBJ2-1|TRBV14|NA|TRBD1
TGTGCCAGCAGCCTACCGGGACAGGGATACTACAATGAGCAGTTCTTC
CASSLPGQGYYNEQFF